The 7 T cell receptor beta chains presented below share a single source sample, sequenced in a study of cytomegalovirus exposure and HLA in healthy donors. Libraries were prepared by immunoSEQ multiplex PCR; TCRdb keeps only in-frame clonotypes and omits some of them. The sample has about 88,000 clones, approximately 84% seen once. The sequenced sample consisted of PBMCs. The receptors derive from a young woman in good health and CMV-seropositive.

The chain carries TRBV28 and TRBJ1-5; 8 nucleotides align to TRBD1. In germline, CDR1 is MDHEN, CDR2 SYDVKM. The CDR3 is 15 amino acids. Germline trimming cut 6 bases from V and 5 bases from J; bases unmatched to any gene: 9. DNA for the CDR3: TGTGCCAGCAGCCAAAGGACAGGGTTTGATCAGCCCCAGCATTTT. It is translated as CASSQRTGFDQPQHF.

The chain joins TRBV9 to TRBJ2-5; 10 bases line up with TRBD2. The germline V gene encodes CDR1 SGDLS and CDR2 YYNGEE. J was trimmed by 5 bases and V by 0 bases; bases with no gene match: 4. The CDR3 is made up of 15 amino acids. The CDR3 DNA reads as TGTGCCAGCAGCGTAGCCAGCGGGGGGGTGGAGACCCAGTACTTC. It is translated as CASSVASGGVETQYF.

This rearrangement joins TRBV19 to TRBJ1-4, with 7 bases lining up with TRBD1. V lost 7 bases to trimming and J lost 8 bases; unmatched junction nucleotides: 16. The CDR3 length is 16 residues. Germline CDR1 and CDR2: LNHDA and SQIVND (reference sequence). This CDR3 is CASTTNTDRRGEKLFF. The CDR3 nucleotides read TGTGCCAGTACTACGAACACGGACAGGAGGGGGGAAAAACTGTTTTTT.

This sequence joins TRBV5-8 and TRBJ2-7; a possible D gene is TRBD2 (5 bases). Germline-derived CDR1 and CDR2 are SGHTS and YDEGEE. V was trimmed by 1 base and J by 6 bases, leaving 17 bases between them. The CDR3 is made up of 15 amino acids. The CDR3 nucleotides read TGTGCCAGCAGCTTGATGCGGGCCCTATTGGGCGAGCAGTACTTC. Translation: CASSLMRALLGEQYF. The whole variable domain, filled in from reference TRBV5-8 and TRBJ2-7, reads EAGVTQSPTHLIKTRGQQATLRCSPISGHTSVYWYQQALGLGLQFLLWYDEGEERNRGNFPPRFSGRQFPNYSSELNVNALELEDSALYLCASSLMRALLGEQYFGPGTRLTVT.

The chain joins TRBV2 to TRBJ2-7, with TRBD1 matching over 7 bases. Looked up from germline, CDR1 is SNHLY and CDR2 is FYNNEI. V was pared by 8 bases and J by 3 bases, with 1 base of the junction left unmatched. CDR3 size: 11 residues. CDR3 sequence reads: CASDRDYEQYF. CDR3 DNA: TGTGCCAGCGACAGGGACTACGAGCAGTACTTC. Supplemented by reference TRBV2 and TRBJ2-7, the full variable domain reads EPEVTQTPSHQVTQMGQEVILRCVPISNHLYFYWYRQILGQKVEFLVSFYNNEISEKSEIFDDQFSVERPDGSNFTLKIRSTKLEDSAMYFCASDRDYEQYFGPGTRLTVT.

V is TRBV10-1 and J is TRBJ2-2, with D unresolved. The CDR3 extends over 15 amino acids. V was clipped by 3 bases and J by 3 bases, with 11 bases between them. Looked up from germline, CDR1 is WNHNN and CDR2 is SYGVQD (reference sequence). CDR3 DNA: TGCGCCAGCAGTGATTCGCCCCGGGACACCGGGGAGCTGTTTTTT. Translation: CASSDSPRDTGELFF.

The V gene is TRBV7-9, the J gene TRBJ2-7; D is perhaps TRBD2 (5 bases). The CDR3 contains 14 residues. Germline CDR1 is SEHNR and CDR2 is FQNEAQ (reference sequence). V gave up 7 bases and J gave up 0 bases, with 13 bases separating them. The CDR3 region is CASTPSEDSYEQYF. As DNA, the CDR3 is TGTGCCAGCACCCCCTCGGAGGACTCCTACGAGCAGTACTTC.